The 25 T cell receptor beta chains in this list originate from one sample, sequenced in a study of early T cells in non-severe SARS-CoV-2 infection. TCRdb reanalysed the 5' RACE reads using MiXCR and keeps one entry per CDR3 protein. The data show tens of thousands of distinct CDR3 sequences, around 15% seen once. Sequenced: whole blood. Receptor source: an adult who was a healthcare worker with PCR-confirmed SARS-CoV-2 infection or an uninfected control (not recorded which).

The chain uses TRBV4-1 and TRBJ2-7; D might be TRBD1 (6 bases). The V and J ends lost 4 bases and 1 base respectively, with 14 bases between them. Germline-derived CDR1 and CDR2 are MGHRA and YSYEKL. The CDR3 extends over 15 amino acids. The CDR3 DNA follows: TGCGCCAGCAGCCGGTCACAGGGCGCATCCTACGAGCAGTACTTC. Translation gives CASSRSQGASYEQYF.

The table lists this clonotype with many counts. The V call is TRBV29-1, the J call TRBJ2-1, with 14 bases matching TRBD2. The CDR3 spans 16 residues. V shed 4 bases and J 0 bases; nucleotides not matched to a gene: 2. CDR1 is SQVTM and CDR2 is ANQGSEA in the germline V gene. CDR3 nucleotides: TGCAGCGTTGGAGGGACTAGCGGGAGCTCCTACAATGAGCAGTTCTTC. Translating gives CSVGGTSGSSYNEQFF.

This clonotype was seen a few times. This sequence joins TRBV13 and TRBJ2-7; possible D gene TRBD2, 5 bases. Germline lookup yields CDR1 PRHDT and CDR2 FYEKMQ (reference sequence). V lost 0 bases and J 6 bases, leaving 15 bases between the germline ends. CDR3 length: 15 amino acids. The CDR3 DNA is TGTGCCAGCAGCTTAGGGGGTGGAGGAACGGGCGAGCAGTACTTC. This sequence encodes CASSLGGGGTGEQYF. The full variable domain, completed using reference TRBV13 and TRBJ2-7, is AAGVIQSPRHLIKEKRETATLKCYPIPRHDTVYWYQQGPGQDPQFLISFYEKMQSDKGSIPDRFSAQQFSDYHSELNMSSLELGDSALYFCASSLGGGGTGEQYFGPGTRLTVT.

The rearrangement uses TRBV5-1 and TRBJ2-1; perhaps TRBD2 as D (6 bases). V was pared by 5 bases and J by 8 bases, with 14 bases between. The length of the CDR3 is 13 residues. Looked up from germline, CDR1 is SGHRS and CDR2 is YFSETQ. The CDR3 region has the DNA TGCGCCAGCAGTTCAGGGCGGGGCGATGAGCAGTTCTTC. It yields the protein CASSSGRGDEQFF.

The rearrangement links TRBV29-1 to TRBJ1-5; D is uncertain. Germline-derived CDR1 and CDR2 are SQVTM and ANQGSEA. This CDR3 is 14 amino acids long. The ends were cut back, 6 bases at V and 0 bases at J, with 12 bases in the middle. CDR3: CSVLDANSNQPQHF. The CDR3 nucleotides read TGCAGCGTCCTGGACGCGAATAGCAATCAGCCCCAGCATTTT. Full variable domain (missing parts from reference TRBV29-1 and TRBJ1-5): SAVISQKPSRDICQRGTSLTIQCQVDSQVTMMFWYRQQPGQSLTLIATANQGSEATYESGFVIDKFPISRPNLTFSTLTVSNMSPEDSSIYLCSVLDANSNQPQHFGDGTRLSIL.

This clonotype was observed a few times. The chain has TRBV6-1 and TRBJ1-5; no clear D. The CDR3 contains 13 residues. Trimming pared 4 bases from V and 7 bases from J, leaving 11 bases between. Germline V lookup: CDR1 MNHNS, CDR2 SASEGT. The CDR3 reads CASSGLLGQPQHF. In DNA, the CDR3 is TGTGCCAGCAGTGGACTCCTTGGGCAGCCCCAGCATTTT.

This clonotype was detected only a few times. V gene TRBV11-2 combines with J gene TRBJ1-3; TRBD1 agrees at 7 bases. CDR1 and CDR2 from the germline V gene are SGHAT and FQNNGV. V dropped 5 bases and J dropped 4; count of bases not matched to a gene: 11. This CDR3 spans 16 amino acids. The CDR3: CASSRGGRAKGNTIYF. The CDR3 coding sequence is TGTGCCAGCAGCCGAGGGGGCCGGGCGAAGGGAAACACCATATATTTT. Full variable domain (remainder filled in from reference TRBV11-2 and TRBJ1-3): EAGVAQSPRYKIIEKRQSVAFWCNPISGHATLYWYQQILGQGPKLLIQFQNNGVVDDSQLPKDRFSAERLKGVDSTLKIQPAKLEDSAVYLCASSRGGRAKGNTIYFGEGSWLTVV.

The V gene is TRBV20-1, the J gene TRBJ2-1; D unresolved. The CDR3 sequence is 13 residues long. The V gene's germline CDR1 is DFQATT and CDR2 SNEGSKA (reference sequence). Trimming cost V 5 bases and J 3 bases, with 11 bases left between them. The CDR3, as DNA: TGCAGTGCTCCCCGCCATGGCTACAATGAGCAGTTCTTC. Translation: CSAPRHGYNEQFF.

Many counts were recorded for this clonotype. The DNA for the CDR3 is TGTGCCGGCGCAGACTTCCGGACTAGCGGTAGCACAGATACGCAGTATTTT. Protein product: CAGADFRTSGSTDTQYF. J is TRBJ2-3 and V is TRBV6-1, with 10 bases identical to TRBD2. With 11 bases clipped from V and 0 bases from J, the junction kept 14 bases outside the gene matches. The CDR3 has 17 amino acids. CDR1 is MNHNS, CDR2 SASEGT, per germline.

The gene calls are TRBV2 and TRBJ2-1; D might be TRBD1 or TRBD2, each matching 5 bases. CDR1 is SNHLY and CDR2 is FYNNEI in the germline V gene. V lost 5 bases and J lost 8, with 19 bases in between. The CDR3 runs to 15 residues. The CDR3 reads CASSSMGTLGDEQFF. The CDR3 DNA reads TGTGCCAGCAGTAGCATGGGGACCCTCGGCGATGAGCAGTTCTTC. Combining the CDR3 with reference TRBV2 and TRBJ2-1 gives the whole variable domain EPEVTQTPSHQVTQMGQEVILRCVPISNHLYFYWYRQILGQKVEFLVSFYNNEISEKSEIFDDQFSVERPDGSNFTLKIRSTKLEDSAMYFCASSSMGTLGDEQFFGPGTRLTVL.

The CDR3 is CSVQGAGFRELFF. The CDR3 DNA reads as TGCAGCGTTCAGGGGGCAGGTTTTCGGGAGCTGTTTTTT. This chain uses TRBV29-1 with TRBJ2-2; 8 nucleotides match TRBD1. The CDR3 is 13 residues long. Germline values: CDR1 SQVTM, CDR2 ANQGSEA. Germline trimming cut 5 bases from V and 9 bases from J; bases unmatched to any gene: 8.

The chain carries TRBV11-2 and TRBJ2-3; TRBD1 agrees at 8 bases. The CDR3 consists of 16 residues. The V and J ends lost 1 base and 2 bases, in that order; junction bases with no gene match: 5. The germline V gene encodes CDR1 SGHAT and CDR2 FQNNGV. This CDR3 is CASSLVRTGYTDTQYF. The CDR3 nucleotides are TGTGCCAGCAGCTTAGTAAGGACAGGGTACACAGATACGCAGTATTTT.

This sequence joins TRBV14 and TRBJ2-1; the D is unclear. The germline CDR1 and CDR2 sequences are SGHDN and FVKESK. V was clipped by 2 bases and J by 4 bases, with 3 bases between them. CDR3 length equals 12 residues. CDR3 bases: TGTGCCAGCAGCCAAACATACAATGAGCAGTTCTTC. Its protein product is CASSQTYNEQFF.

In its sample, this clonotype was seen a few times. This rearrangement joins TRBV7-9 to TRBJ2-7; D possibly corresponds to TRBD2 (5 bases). V was pared by 6 bases and J by 6 bases, with 15 bases between. Germline-derived CDR1 and CDR2 are SEHNR and FQNEAQ (reference sequence). The CDR3 runs 13 residues. The CDR3 nucleotides are TGTGCCAGCAGTTTCGCGGGTTCCCGCGAGCAGTACTTC. It yields the protein CASSFAGSREQYF.

This clonotype has just a few counts. The V gene is TRBV7-9, the J gene TRBJ1-5; a possible D gene is TRBD1 (5 bases). V was pared by 3 bases and J by 0 bases, with 9 bases between. The CDR3 is made up of 15 amino acids. CDR1 SEHNR and CDR2 FQNEAQ come from the germline V gene (reference sequence). This CDR3 reads CASSFGTASNQPQHF. CDR3 sequence (DNA): TGTGCCAGCAGCTTTGGGACGGCTAGCAATCAGCCCCAGCATTTT.

This clonotype appeared a few times. The genes are TRBV7-9 and TRBJ1-1; D unresolved. Looked up from germline, CDR1 is SEHNR and CDR2 is FQNEAQ (reference sequence). V lost 2 bases and J 1 base, leaving 8 bases between the germline ends. The CDR3 is 14 amino acids. The CDR3: CASSLKERNTEAFF. The CDR3 nucleotides read TGTGCCAGCAGCTTAAAGGAGCGGAACACTGAAGCTTTCTTT.

The genes are TRBV7-2 and TRBJ2-6; D may match TRBD1 or TRBD2 (5 bases each). The germline V and J ends were trimmed by 5 bases and 2 bases, with 16 bases remaining between them. The germline V gene encodes CDR1 SGHTA and CDR2 FQGNSA. The CDR3 extends over 17 amino acids. This CDR3 reads CASSPIVVGAGANVLTF. In nucleotides, the CDR3 is TGTGCCAGCAGCCCAATAGTCGTGGGGGCTGGGGCCAACGTCCTGACTTTC.

This clonotype came up a few times. V usage is TRBV20-1 and J usage is TRBJ2-1, with D possibly called TRBD1 or TRBD2 (5 bases each). Germline V gene sequence: CDR1 DFQATT, CDR2 SNEGSKA (reference sequence). The germline V and J ends were trimmed by 3 bases and 6 bases, with 12 bases remaining between them. The CDR3 runs to 13 residues. Here the CDR3 reads CSARGQRGNEQFF. CDR3 DNA: TGCAGTGCTAGGGGCCAGAGGGGCAATGAGCAGTTCTTC.

The chain's CDR3 is CASSIVGTGRTGELFF. The CDR3 nucleotides read TGTGCCAGTAGTATTGTGGGGACAGGGAGGACCGGGGAGCTGTTTTTT. The chain uses TRBV19 and TRBJ2-2; 9 nucleotides align to TRBD1. Germline lookup yields CDR1 LNHDA and CDR2 SQIVND (reference sequence). V shed 3 bases and J 5 bases; nucleotides not matched to a gene: 7. The CDR3 extends over 16 amino acids.

This clonotype came up a few times. The chain is built from TRBV19 and TRBJ2-3, with D possibly TRBD2 on 5 matching bases. The V end lost 3 bases, the J end lost 0 bases, and 10 bases lay between the germline ends. The germline gives CDR1 LNHDA, CDR2 SQIVND (reference sequence). The CDR3 runs to 15 residues. The DNA for the CDR3 is TGTGCCAGTAGTATTAGCGTCAGTAGCACAGATACGCAGTATTTT. Translation: CASSISVSSTDTQYF. The complete variable domain, with remaining parts taken from reference TRBV19 and TRBJ2-3, reads DGGITQSPKYLFRKEGQNVTLSCEQNLNHDAMYWYRQDPGQGLRLIYYSQIVNDFQKGDIAEGYSVSREKKESFPLTVTSAQKNPTAFYLCASSISVSSTDTQYFGPGTRLTVL.

This clonotype appeared many times. This chain joins TRBV29-1 and TRBJ1-4; D remains unclear. The CDR3 runs 11 residues. CDR1 SQVTM and CDR2 ANQGSEA come from the germline V gene. Trimming removed 6 bases at V and 10 bases at J, with 12 bases between. CDR3 DNA sequence: TGCAGCGTGTCCTGGCGGGGAAAACTGTTTTTT. Protein product: CSVSWRGKLFF.

This clonotype was counted only a few times. The V gene is TRBV29-1, the J gene TRBJ2-6; 8 bases fit TRBD1. CDR3 length: 15 amino acids. The V gene's germline CDR1 is SQVTM and CDR2 ANQGSEA. Losses at the gene ends were 4 bases for V and 4 bases for J; bases not matched to a gene: 6. In DNA form, the CDR3 reads TGCAGCGTTGCGACAGGGGCGTACGGGGCCAACGTCCTGACTTTC. Its protein is CSVATGAYGANVLTF. The variable domain in full, with the rest retrieved from reference TRBV29-1 and TRBJ2-6, is SAVISQKPSRDICQRGTSLTIQCQVDSQVTMMFWYRQQPGQSLTLIATANQGSEATYESGFVIDKFPISRPNLTFSTLTVSNMSPEDSSIYLCSVATGAYGANVLTFGAGSRLTVL.

This clonotype has ten or more counts. The chain couples TRBV7-2 to TRBJ2-3; TRBD2 matches at 8 bases. Germline trimming cut 2 bases from V and 0 bases from J; bases unmatched to any gene: 4. The germline gives CDR1 SGHTA, CDR2 FQGNSA. The CDR3 runs to 16 residues. The CDR3 loop is CASSLTSGSSTDTQYF. CDR3 coding DNA: TGTGCCAGCAGCTTAACTAGCGGCTCTAGCACAGATACGCAGTATTTT. Based on the CDR3 plus reference TRBV7-2 and TRBJ2-3, the full variable domain is GAGVSQSPSNKVTEKGKDVELRCDPISGHTALYWYRQSLGQGLEFLIYFQGNSAPDKSGLPSDRFSAERTGGSVSTLTIQRTQQEDSAVYLCASSLTSGSSTDTQYFGPGTRLTVL.

V and J are TRBV7-2 and TRBJ2-3; TRBD1 matches 8 bases. The length of the CDR3 is 14 residues. Per germline, CDR1 SGHTA and CDR2 FQGNSA. J lost 0 bases, V lost 5 bases, and 1 base had no gene match. The CDR3 nucleotides read TGTGCCAGCAGCCGGGACAGGAGCACAGATACGCAGTATTTT. This translates into CASSRDRSTDTQYF.

The chain links TRBV5-5 to TRBJ1-2; 9 bases map to TRBD1. V was pared by 2 bases and J by 5 bases, with 7 bases of the junction left unmatched. From germline, CDR1 is SGHKS and CDR2 YYEKEE (reference sequence). This CDR3 is 15 amino acids long. The CDR3 nucleotides read TGTGCCAGCAGCTTCGCCGGGACAGGGAATTATGGCTACACCTTC. Translating it yields CASSFAGTGNYGYTF. Full variable domain (outside the CDR3, taken from reference TRBV5-5 and TRBJ1-2): DAGVTQSPTHLIKTRGQQVTLRCSPISGHKSVSWYQQVLGQGPQFIFQYYEKEERGRGNFPDRFSARQFPNYSSELNVNALLLGDSALYLCASSFAGTGNYGYTFGSGTRLTVV.